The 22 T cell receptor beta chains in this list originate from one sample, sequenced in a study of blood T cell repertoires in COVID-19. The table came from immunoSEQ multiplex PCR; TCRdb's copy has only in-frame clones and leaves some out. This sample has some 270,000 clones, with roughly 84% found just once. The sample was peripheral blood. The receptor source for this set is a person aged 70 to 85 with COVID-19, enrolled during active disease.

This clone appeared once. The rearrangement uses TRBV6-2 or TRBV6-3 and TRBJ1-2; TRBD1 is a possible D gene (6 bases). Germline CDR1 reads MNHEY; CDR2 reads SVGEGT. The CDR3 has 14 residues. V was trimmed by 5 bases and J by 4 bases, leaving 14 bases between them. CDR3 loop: CASSRTAETYGYTF. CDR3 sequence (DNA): TGTGCCAGCAGTCGGACAGCTGAGACCTATGGCTACACCTTC.

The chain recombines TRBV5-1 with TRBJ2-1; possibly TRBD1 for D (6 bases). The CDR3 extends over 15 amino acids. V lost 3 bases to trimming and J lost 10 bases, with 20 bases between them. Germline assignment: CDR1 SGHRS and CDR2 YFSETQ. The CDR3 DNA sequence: TGCGCCAGCAGCTCTGGTTTACCCAGGGGTACGGAGCAGTTCTTC. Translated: CASSSGLPRGTEQFF.

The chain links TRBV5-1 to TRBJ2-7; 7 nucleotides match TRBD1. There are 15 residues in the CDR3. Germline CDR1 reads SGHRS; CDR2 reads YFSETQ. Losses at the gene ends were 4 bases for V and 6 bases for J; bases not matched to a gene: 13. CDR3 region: CASSPREGARAEQYF. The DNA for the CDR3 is TGCGCCAGCAGCCCTCGTGAGGGGGCGAGGGCCGAGCAGTACTTC.

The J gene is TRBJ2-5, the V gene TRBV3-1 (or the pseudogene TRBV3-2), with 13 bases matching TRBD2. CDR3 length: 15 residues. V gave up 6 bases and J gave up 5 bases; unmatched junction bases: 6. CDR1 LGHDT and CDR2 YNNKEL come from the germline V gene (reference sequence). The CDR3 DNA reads TGTGCCAGCAGACAACTAGCGGGGGGGCCCGAGACCCAGTACTTC. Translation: CASRQLAGGPETQYF.

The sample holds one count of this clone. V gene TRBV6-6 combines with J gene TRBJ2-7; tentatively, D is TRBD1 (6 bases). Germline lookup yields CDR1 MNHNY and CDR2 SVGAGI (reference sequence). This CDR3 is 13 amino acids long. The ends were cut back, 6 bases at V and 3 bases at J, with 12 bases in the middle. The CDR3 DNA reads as TGTGCCAGCAGCGTCCGGGACATCTACGAGCAGTACTTC. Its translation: CASSVRDIYEQYF.

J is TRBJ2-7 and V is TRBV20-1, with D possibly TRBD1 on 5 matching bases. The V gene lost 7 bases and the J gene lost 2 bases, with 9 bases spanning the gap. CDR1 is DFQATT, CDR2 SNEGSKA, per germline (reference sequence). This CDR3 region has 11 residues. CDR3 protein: CSGRVAYEQYF. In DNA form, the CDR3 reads TGCAGTGGCAGGGTCGCCTACGAGCAGTACTTC.

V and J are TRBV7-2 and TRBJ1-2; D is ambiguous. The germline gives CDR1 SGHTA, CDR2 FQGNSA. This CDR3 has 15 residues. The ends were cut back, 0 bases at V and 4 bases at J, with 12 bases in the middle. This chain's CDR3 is CASSLASRVAYGYTF. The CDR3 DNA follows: TGTGCCAGCAGCTTAGCGTCTCGGGTGGCCTATGGCTACACCTTC.

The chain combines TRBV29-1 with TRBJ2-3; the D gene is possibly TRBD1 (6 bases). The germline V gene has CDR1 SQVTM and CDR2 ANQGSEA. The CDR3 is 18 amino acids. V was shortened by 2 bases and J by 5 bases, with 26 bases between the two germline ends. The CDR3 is CSVEPRGATWGVGDTQYF. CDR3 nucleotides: TGCAGCGTTGAACCCAGGGGTGCCACTTGGGGTGTAGGAGATACGCAGTATTTT.

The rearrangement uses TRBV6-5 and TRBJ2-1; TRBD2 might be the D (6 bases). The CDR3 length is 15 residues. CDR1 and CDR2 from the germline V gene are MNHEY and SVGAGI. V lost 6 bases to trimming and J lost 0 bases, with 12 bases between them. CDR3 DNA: TGTGCCAGCAGCCTAGCGCCTAGCTCCTACAATGAGCAGTTCTTC. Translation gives CASSLAPSSYNEQFF.

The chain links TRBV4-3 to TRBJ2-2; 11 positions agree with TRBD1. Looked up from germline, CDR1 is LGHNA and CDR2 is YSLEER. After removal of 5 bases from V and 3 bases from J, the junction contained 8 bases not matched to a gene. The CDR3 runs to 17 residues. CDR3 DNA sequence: TGCGCCAGCAGCTTAGGGACAGGGGGTTCTCACACCGGGGAGCTGTTTTTT. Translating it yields CASSLGTGGSHTGELFF.

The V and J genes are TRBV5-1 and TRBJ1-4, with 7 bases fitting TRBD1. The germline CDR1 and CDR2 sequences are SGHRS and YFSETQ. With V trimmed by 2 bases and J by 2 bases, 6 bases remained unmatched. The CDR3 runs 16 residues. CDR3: CASSLQGPGTNEKLFF. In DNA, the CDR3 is TGCGCCAGCAGCTTACAGGGGCCAGGGACTAATGAAAAACTGTTTTTT.

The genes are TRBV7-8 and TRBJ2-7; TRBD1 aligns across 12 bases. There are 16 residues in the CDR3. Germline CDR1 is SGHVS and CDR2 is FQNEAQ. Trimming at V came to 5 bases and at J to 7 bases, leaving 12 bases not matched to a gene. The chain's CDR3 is CASSRYIGTGGAEQYF. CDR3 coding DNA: TGTGCCAGCAGCAGATATATCGGGACAGGGGGCGCGGAGCAGTACTTC. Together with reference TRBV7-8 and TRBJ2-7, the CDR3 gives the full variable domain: GAGVSQSPRYKVAKRGQDVALRCDPISGHVSLFWYQQALGQGPEFLTYFQNEAQLDKSGLPSDRFFAERPEGSVSTLKIQRTQQEDSAVYLCASSRYIGTGGAEQYFGPGTRLTVT.

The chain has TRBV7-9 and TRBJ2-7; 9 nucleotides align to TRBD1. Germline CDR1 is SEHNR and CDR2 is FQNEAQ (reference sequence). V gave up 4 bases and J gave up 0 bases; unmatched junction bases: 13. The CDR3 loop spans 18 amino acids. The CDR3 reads CASSSPKSTGGGSYEQYF. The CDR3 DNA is TGTGCCAGCAGCTCACCAAAATCGACAGGGGGAGGCTCCTACGAGCAGTACTTC.

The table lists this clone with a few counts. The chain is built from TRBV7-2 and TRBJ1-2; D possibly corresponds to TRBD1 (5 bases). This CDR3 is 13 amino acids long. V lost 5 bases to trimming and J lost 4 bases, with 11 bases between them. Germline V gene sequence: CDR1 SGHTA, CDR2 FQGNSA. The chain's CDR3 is CASSQTETYGYTF. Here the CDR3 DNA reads TGTGCCAGCAGCCAGACAGAGACCTATGGCTACACCTTC.

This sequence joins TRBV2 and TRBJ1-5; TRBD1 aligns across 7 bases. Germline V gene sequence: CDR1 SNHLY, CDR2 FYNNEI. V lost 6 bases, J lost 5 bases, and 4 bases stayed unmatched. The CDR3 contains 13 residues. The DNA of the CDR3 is TGTGCCAGCAGAACAACAGGGGATCAGCCCCAGCATTTT. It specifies CASRTTGDQPQHF.

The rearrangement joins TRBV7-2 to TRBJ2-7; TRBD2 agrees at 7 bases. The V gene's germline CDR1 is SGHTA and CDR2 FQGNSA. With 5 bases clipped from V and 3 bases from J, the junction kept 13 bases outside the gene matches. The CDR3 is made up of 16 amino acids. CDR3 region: CASSVLPGGGGYEQYF. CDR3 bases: TGTGCCAGCAGCGTCCTACCTGGGGGGGGTGGCTACGAGCAGTACTTC.

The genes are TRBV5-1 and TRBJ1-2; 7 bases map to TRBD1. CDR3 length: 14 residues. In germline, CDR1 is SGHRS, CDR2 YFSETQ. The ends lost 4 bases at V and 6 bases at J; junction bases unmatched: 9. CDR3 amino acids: CASSPTTGRDGYTF. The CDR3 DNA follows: TGCGCCAGCAGCCCGACGACAGGGCGGGATGGCTACACCTTC.

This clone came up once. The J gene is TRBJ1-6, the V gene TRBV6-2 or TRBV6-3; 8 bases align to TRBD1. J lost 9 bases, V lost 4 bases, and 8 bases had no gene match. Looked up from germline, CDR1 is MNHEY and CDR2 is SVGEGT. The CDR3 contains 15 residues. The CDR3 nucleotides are TGTGCCAGCAGTTTGGACAGGGCCTATGCTTCACCCCTCCACTTT. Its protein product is CASSLDRAYASPLHF.

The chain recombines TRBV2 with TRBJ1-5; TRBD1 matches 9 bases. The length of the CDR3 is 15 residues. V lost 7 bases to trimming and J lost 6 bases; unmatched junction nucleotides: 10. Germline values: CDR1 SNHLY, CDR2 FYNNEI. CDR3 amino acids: CASKGRTGDPQPQHF. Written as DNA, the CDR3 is TGTGCCAGCAAAGGAAGGACAGGGGATCCTCAGCCCCAGCATTTT.

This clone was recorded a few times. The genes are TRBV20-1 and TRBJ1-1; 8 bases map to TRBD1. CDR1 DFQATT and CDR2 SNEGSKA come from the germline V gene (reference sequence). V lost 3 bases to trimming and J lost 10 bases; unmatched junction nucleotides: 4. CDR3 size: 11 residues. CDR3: CSARGQARAFF. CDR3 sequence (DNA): TGCAGTGCTAGGGGACAGGCCCGAGCTTTCTTT.

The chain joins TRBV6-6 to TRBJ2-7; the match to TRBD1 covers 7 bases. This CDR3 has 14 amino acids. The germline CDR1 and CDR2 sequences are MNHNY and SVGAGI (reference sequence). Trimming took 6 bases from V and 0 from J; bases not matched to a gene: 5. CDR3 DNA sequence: TGTGCCAGCAGGAGACAGGGTGACTCCTACGAGCAGTACTTC. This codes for CASRRQGDSYEQYF.

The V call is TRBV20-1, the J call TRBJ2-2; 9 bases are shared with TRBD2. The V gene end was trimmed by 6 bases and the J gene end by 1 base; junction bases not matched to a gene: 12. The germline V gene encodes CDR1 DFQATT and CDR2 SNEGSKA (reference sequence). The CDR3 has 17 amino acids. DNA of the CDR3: TGCAGTGCCAGTACCCGCGGGGGGGCGGAGAACACCGGGGAGCTGTTTTTT. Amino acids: CSASTRGGAENTGELFF.